This TCR beta chain is from a study of T-cell memory formation after mild COVID-19. Broader study findings: The pre-infection memory compartment contained some responding clones, suggesting cross-reactive memory joined. Clones shrinking between day 15 and 85 showed a balanced CD4/CD8 split, and those that grew later tilted toward CD4+. The authors did not confirm SARS-CoV-2 specificity of second-wave clones peaking day 37.

V was cut by 6 bases and J by 12 bases, with 18 bases left in between. CDR3 length: 14 amino acids. In germline, CDR1 is MGHDK, CDR2 SYGVNS. This clonotype appeared a single time. What it binds is not known. Constant-segment primers served in 5'RACE that generated TCR alpha and TCR beta cDNA libraries bearing sample barcodes and UMIs. From the 5' RACE reads, TCRdb called clonotypes with MiXCR, one entry per CDR3 protein. The data show 300,000 to 400,000 distinct CDR3 sequences, with around 15% seen just once and less than 25% held by the top ten. This TCR derives from a man aged 18-30 years who had mild COVID-19 (a few samples of this study predate the infection). Cell type and time point are not known. Sequencing input: PBMCs or a T cell subset sorted from them (not recorded which). The rearrangement uses TRBV25-1 and TRBJ1-6, with no clear D. As DNA, the CDR3 is TGTGCCAGCAGCCATCCGGGGAGTTTGGTACCCCTCCACTTT. Protein product: CASSHPGSLVPLHF.